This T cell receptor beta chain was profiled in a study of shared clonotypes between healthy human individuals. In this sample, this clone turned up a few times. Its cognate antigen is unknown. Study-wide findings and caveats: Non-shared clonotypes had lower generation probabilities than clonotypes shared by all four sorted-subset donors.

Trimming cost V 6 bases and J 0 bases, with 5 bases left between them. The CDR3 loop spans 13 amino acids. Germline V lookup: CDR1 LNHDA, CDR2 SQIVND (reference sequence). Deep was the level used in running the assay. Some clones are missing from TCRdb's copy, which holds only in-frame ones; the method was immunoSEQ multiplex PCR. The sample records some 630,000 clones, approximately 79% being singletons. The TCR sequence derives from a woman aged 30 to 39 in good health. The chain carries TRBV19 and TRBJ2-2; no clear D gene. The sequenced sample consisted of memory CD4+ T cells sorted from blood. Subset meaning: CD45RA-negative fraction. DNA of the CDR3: TGTGCCAGTAGAGGACCGAACACCGGGGAGCTGTTTTTT. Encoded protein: CASRGPNTGELFF.